These 10 T cell receptor beta chains originate from one sample sequenced in a study of human T cells and chemical hapten exposure. Each CDR3 protein is one row after TCRdb ran MiXCR on the RACE reads. This table has approximately 90,000 distinct CDR3 sequences, over 8% appearing once. Noted time point: healthy volunteer bleed at 2 weeks. Total RNA was extracted from unfractionated whole blood. Material for sequencing was whole blood. Source of these receptors: a female donor in good health. Some clones in this sample may be carry-over from other donors' samples.

This clonotype was found many times. The chain combines TRBV6-6 with TRBJ2-7; TRBD2 matches 10 bases. The CDR3 totals 14 residues. V was clipped by 4 bases and J by 4 bases; unmatched bases: 4. Germline CDR1 is MNHNY and CDR2 is SVGAGI (reference sequence). CDR3 coding DNA: TGTGCCAGCAGTTTGCTAGCGGGAGCTTACGAGCAGTACTTC. It specifies CASSLLAGAYEQYF.

This clonotype was seen many times. The V call is TRBV5-1, the J call TRBJ2-1; D ambiguous. The V gene's germline CDR1 is SGHRS and CDR2 YFSETQ. Deletions cut 7 bases from V and 0 bases from J, with 8 bases between. The CDR3 length is 13 residues. CDR3 amino acids: CASSRSSYNEQFF. Here the CDR3 DNA reads TGCGCCAGCTCCCGGAGCTCCTACAATGAGCAGTTCTTC.

This chain uses TRBV19 with TRBJ2-2; D is ambiguous. The germline V gene encodes CDR1 LNHDA and CDR2 SQIVND (reference sequence). V dropped 3 bases and J dropped 2 bases, with 4 bases sitting between them. The CDR3 contains 13 residues. As DNA, the CDR3 is TGTGCCAGTAGTATGTTCAACACCGGGGAGCTGTTTTTT. Protein product: CASSMFNTGELFF.

In its sample, this clonotype was seen a few times. The gene calls are TRBV5-6 and TRBJ1-1; no firm D call. Trimming pared 2 bases from V and 3 bases from J, leaving 8 bases between. Germline assignment: CDR1 SGHDT and CDR2 YYEEEE. The CDR3 is 13 residues long. The CDR3 bases are TGTGCCAGCAGCTTTGTGGGGTACACTGAAGCTTTCTTT. It codes for CASSFVGYTEAFF.

This clonotype appeared a few times. The chain is built from TRBV7-8 and TRBJ2-3; 7 positions agree with TRBD2. CDR3 length equals 16 residues. With V trimmed by 2 bases and J by 2 bases, 7 bases remained unmatched. The germline V gene encodes CDR1 SGHVS and CDR2 FQNEAQ. CDR3 nucleotide sequence: TGTGCCAGCAGCTTATTTAGGGGAGGGCTCACAGATACGCAGTATTTT. It specifies CASSLFRGGLTDTQYF.

The chain couples TRBV5-6 to TRBJ1-6; weak D call: TRBD1 (5 bases). V lost 3 bases, J lost 3 bases, and 10 bases lay in between. The CDR3 has 15 residues. Per germline, CDR1 SGHDT and CDR2 YYEEEE. In nucleotides, the CDR3 is TGTGCCAGCAGCTACCGAGGGGACTATAATTCACCCCTCCACTTT. Amino acid sequence: CASSYRGDYNSPLHF.

The genes are TRBV7-4 and TRBJ2-7, with TRBD1 identical over 8 bases. The CDR3 runs 12 residues. V shed 5 bases and J 9 bases; nucleotides not matched to a gene: 6. Germline V CDR1 and CDR2: SGHVT, SQSDAQ. DNA of the CDR3: TGTGCCAGCAGCATCGGACAGGGCCTGCAGTACTTC. It encodes CASSIGQGLQYF.

The J gene is TRBJ1-1, the V gene TRBV10-3, with D uncertain. Per the germline V gene, CDR1 is ENHRY and CDR2 is SYGVKD. Trimming took off 8 bases at V and 3 bases at J, with 10 bases between the two ends. This CDR3 region has 12 residues. CDR3 nucleotides: TGTGCCATCGGGGAGCAGGACACTGAAGCTTTCTTT. Encoded protein: CAIGEQDTEAFF.

The V call is TRBV2, the J call TRBJ2-5; perhaps TRBD2 as D (5 bases). CDR1 and CDR2 from the germline V gene are SNHLY and FYNNEI. V was trimmed by 4 bases and J by 7 bases, leaving 19 bases between them. This CDR3 is built from 15 residues. The CDR3 loop is CASSATGSPGGTQYF. Here the CDR3 DNA reads TGTGCCAGCAGTGCGACCGGGTCGCCCGGAGGGACCCAGTACTTC.

This clonotype was counted a few times. The V gene is TRBV12-5, the J gene TRBJ2-1, with D perhaps given as TRBD1 or TRBD2 (5 bases each). CDR1 is LGHNT, CDR2 FRNRAP, per germline. This CDR3 is built from 15 residues. The V end lost 2 bases, the J end lost 9 bases, and 17 bases lay between the germline ends. The DNA for the CDR3 is TGTGCTAGTGGTTTGAGAACGGCTCCAGGGAGTGAGCAGTTCTTC. Its protein product is CASGLRTAPGSEQFF. Full variable domain (outside the CDR3, taken from reference TRBV12-5 and TRBJ2-1): DARVTQTPRHKVTEMGQEVTMRCQPILGHNTVFWYRQTMMQGLELLAYFRNRAPLDDSGMPKDRFSAEMPDATLATLKIQPSEPRDSAVYFCASGLRTAPGSEQFFGPGTRLTVL.